Listed below are T cell receptor beta chains from one sample, sequenced in a study of CD8+ T cells in alopecia areata. The data were produced by immunoSEQ multiplex PCR, yet TCRdb's version contains in-frame clones alone and is incomplete. The profile shows 65,000 to 70,000 clones, approximately 60% of them singletons. This specimen consisted of CD8+ T cells sorted from blood, obtained at week 0. The origin of the receptors is a human donor with alopecia areata. Each CDR3 is given with its conserved first and last residue. Each record gives: V gene, D gene, clone size, J gene, CDR3 DNA, CDR3 protein. The D gene is left open where the match is weak. Only some rows state a clone size, as once, few, many or a class for expanded clones.

TRBV4-3	TRBD1	NA	TRBJ1-2	TGCGCCAGCAGCCAAGAAGCAGGGGGCGCAAGGGGCTACACCTTC	CASSQEAGGARGYTF
TRBV18	NA	once	TRBJ2-6	TGTGCCAGCTCACCTACGCAGGGTTTATCTGGGGCCAACGTCCTGACTTTC	CASSPTQGLSGANVLTF
TRBV29-1	TRBD1	NA	TRBJ2-1	TGCAGCGTTGGAACCGTCGCTCATGGCAGGGGGCCCTACAATGAGCAGTTCTTC	CSVGTVAHGRGPYNEQFF
TRBV4-1	TRBD1	NA	TRBJ1-2	TGCGCCAGCAGCCAAATACCAGGGGGAGGCTATGGCTACACCTTC	CASSQIPGGGYGYTF
TRBV10-3	NA	NA	TRBJ2-5	TGTGCCATCAGTGGAGTAGAGGAGACCCAGTACTTC	CAISGVEETQYF
TRBV29-1	NA	NA	TRBJ2-1	TGCAGCGTTGTTTTAGGGGCTTTTGCGTACAATGAGCAGTTCTTC	CSVVLGAFAYNEQFF
TRBV13	NA	NA	TRBJ2-5	TGTGCCAGCAGCTTTACCTTCGTGGAGACCCAGTACTTC	CASSFTFVETQYF
TRBV7-9	NA	few	TRBJ2-1	TGTGCCAGCAGCTTAGCGGGACTGCCTTGGGATGAGCAGTTCTTC	CASSLAGLPWDEQFF
TRBV25-1	NA	NA	TRBJ2-2	TGTGCCAGCGTAAGGGCCGGGGAGCTGTTTTTT	CASVRAGELFF
TRBV27	TRBD2	NA	TRBJ2-7	TGTGCCAGCAGTTTGGGGTCACTAGCGTACGAGCAGTACTTC	CASSLGSLAYEQYF
TRBV4-1	NA	many	TRBJ1-2	TGCGCCAGCAGCCAAATCCGGGGCGCGTATGGCTACACCTTC	CASSQIRGAYGYTF
TRBV10-3	NA	few	TRBJ2-3	TGTGCCATCAGTGAGACGGGCTACACAGATACGCAGTATTTT	CAISETGYTDTQYF
TRBV6-6	NA	few	TRBJ1-1	TGTGCCAGCAGCTCGGGGGGTGAAGCTTTCTTT	CASSSGGEAFF
TRBV29-1	NA	NA	TRBJ2-7	TGCAGCGTTGAAGGGTCAGGGGCCACACTCAATCCTTACGAGCAGTACTTC	CSVEGSGATLNPYEQYF
TRBV29-1	TRBD1	NA	TRBJ1-1	TGCAGCGTGGGACAGGGTATGACTGAAGCTTTCTTT	CSVGQGMTEAFF
TRBV27	NA	NA	TRBJ1-1	TGTGCCAGCAGTCGGACGTCTCTGTACACTGAAGCTTTCTTT	CASSRTSLYTEAFF
TRBV28	NA	NA	TRBJ2-3	TGTGCCAGCAGACCCCAGGGGAGCACAGATACGCAGTATTTT	CASRPQGSTDTQYF
TRBV6-5	NA	NA	TRBJ2-3	TGTGCCAGCCGAGCAGGAGTTACAGATACGCAGTATTTT	CASRAGVTDTQYF
TRBV5-6	TRBD2	NA	TRBJ2-7	TGTGCCAGCAGCACCGGGGAGGGGCAGTACTTC	CASSTGEGQYF
TRBV7-8	TRBD2	NA	TRBJ2-1	TGTGCCAGCAGCCCCCGGTTGGCGGGAGTCTTAGATGAGCAGTTCTTC	CASSPRLAGVLDEQFF
TRBV4-1	NA	once	TRBJ1-1	TGCGCCAGCAGCCAGGGGCCGGGGACGATGAACACTGAAGCTTTCTTT	CASSQGPGTMNTEAFF
TRBV6-6	TRBD1	NA	TRBJ2-7	TGTGCCAGCAGTTACGACAGGGGCTACGAGCAGTACTTC	CASSYDRGYEQYF
TRBV28	NA	NA	TRBJ2-5	TGTGCCAGCAACCACGGTGTTGGAGAGTCAGAGACCCAGTACTTC	CASNHGVGESETQYF
TRBV11-2	TRBD1	NA	TRBJ2-1	TGTGCCAGCAGCCACCCAACCCCGGACAGGGGATTTAATGAGCAGTTCTTC	CASSHPTPDRGFNEQFF
TRBV4-1	NA	NA	TRBJ1-2	TGCGCCAGCAGCCAAGGACAGCCCTCTAACTATGGCTACACCTTC	CASSQGQPSNYGYTF
TRBV6-1	TRBD1	few	TRBJ2-5	TGTGCCAGCAGTGACGTGACAGGGGACCAAGAGACCCAGTACTTC	CASSDVTGDQETQYF
TRBV7-9	NA	few	TRBJ1-1	TGTGCCAGCAGCGACTACAGCACTGAAGCTTTCTTT	CASSDYSTEAFF
TRBV30	NA	NA	TRBJ1-2	TGTGCCTGGAGTGCAACAGGAAACTATGGCTACACCTTC	CAWSATGNYGYTF
TRBV6-5	NA	NA	TRBJ1-1	TGTGCCAGCAGTTACTCGGTTGGGGGGAACACTGAAGCTTTCTTT	CASSYSVGGNTEAFF
TRBV4-1	TRBD2	few	TRBJ2-3	TGCGCCAGCAGCCATCCAGCGGGAGGCACAGATACGCAGTATTTT	CASSHPAGGTDTQYF
TRBV2	TRBD2	few	TRBJ2-1	TGTGCCAGCAGTACGCCTAGCGGAAACTCCTACAATGAGCAGTTCTTC	CASSTPSGNSYNEQFF
TRBV6-5	NA	few	TRBJ2-2	TGTGCCAGCAGTTACTCGAACACCGGGGAGCTGTTTTTT	CASSYSNTGELFF
TRBV6-5	TRBD2	NA	TRBJ2-4	TGTGCCAGCAGTACTAGCGGGGGGCTAGAAAACATTCAGTACTTC	CASSTSGGLENIQYF
TRBV29-1	TRBD1	NA	TRBJ2-7	TGCAGCGTAGAGGGACAGAACTACGAGCAGTACTTC	CSVEGQNYEQYF
TRBV4-2	TRBD2	many	TRBJ2-7	TGTGCCAGCAGGCTTAGACTAGCGGGAGACGAGCAGTACTTC	CASRLRLAGDEQYF
TRBV9	NA	NA	TRBJ2-5	TGTGCCAGCAGCTTAATTGGCCTCCAAGAGACCCAGTACTTC	CASSLIGLQETQYF
TRBV4-1	TRBD2	few	TRBJ2-1	TGCGCCAGCAGTCTCGCTGGCGTTGCGGGGGCCTACAATGAGCAGTTCTTC	CASSLAGVAGAYNEQFF
TRBV5-4	TRBD1	NA	TRBJ2-1	TGTGTGGGACAGGGGGAATTTGGTGAGCAGTTCTTC	CVGQGEFGEQFF
TRBV27	NA	once	TRBJ2-1	TGTGCCAGCAGTCCCGGGACGGTGTACAATGAGCAGTTCTTC	CASSPGTVYNEQFF
TRBV27	NA	NA	TRBJ1-6	TGTGCCAGCACCCTCGTTGCGTATAATTCACCCCTCCACTTT	CASTLVAYNSPLHF
TRBV25-1	NA	NA	TRBJ1-2	TGTGCCAGCAGTGAAACGGGTACCTATGGCTACACCTTC	CASSETGTYGYTF
TRBV9	NA	few	TRBJ2-7	TGTGCCAGCAGCCCAACACGGCGTGGAAGCGAGCAGTACTTC	CASSPTRRGSEQYF
TRBV5-1	NA	NA	TRBJ2-7	TGCGCCAGCAGCTTGGTGACAGACTACGAGCAGTACTTC	CASSLVTDYEQYF
TRBV7-6	NA	few	TRBJ1-1	TGTGCCAGCAGCTTAGGTTCGAACACTGAAGCTTTCTTT	CASSLGSNTEAFF
TRBV10-3	TRBD2	NA	TRBJ2-5	TGTGCCATCAGAGGCGATCCGGCGGGAGGAGGCGAGACCCAGTACTTC	CAIRGDPAGGGETQYF
TRBV4-3	NA	NA	TRBJ2-5	TGCGCCAGCAGCCAAGATATGCTGACTAAAGAGACCCAGTACTTC	CASSQDMLTKETQYF
TRBV29-1	TRBD2	NA	TRBJ2-5	TGCAGCCTCAGGGGATTAGCGGGGACCCGCGGGGAGTACGAGACCCAGTACTTC	CSLRGLAGTRGEYETQYF
TRBV29-1	TRBD1	NA	TRBJ1-2	TGCAGCGGCGGAGGGGGACAGGGCACCGGAAGGGGAGGCTACACCTTC	CSGGGGQGTGRGGYTF
TRBV6-5	NA	few	TRBJ1-4	TGTGCCAGCAGTTCGACTCACGGTGAAAAACTGTTTTTT	CASSSTHGEKLFF
TRBV6-5	NA	NA	TRBJ2-7	TGTGCCAGCAGTTACTCTACGGGGTACGAGCAGTACTTC	CASSYSTGYEQYF
TRBV7-9	NA	NA	TRBJ1-1	TGTGCCAGCAGCATTGTGAACACTGAAGCTTTCTTT	CASSIVNTEAFF
TRBV14	TRBD2	NA	TRBJ2-7	TGTGCCAGCAGCCAAGTTATGGCTAGCGGGCCTTACGAGCAGTACTTC	CASSQVMASGPYEQYF
TRBV9	TRBD1	NA	TRBJ1-1	TGTGCCAGCAGCCCAGGGGGCGCGGGAACTGAAGCTTTCTTT	CASSPGGAGTEAFF